These 18 T cell receptor beta chains originate from one sample sequenced in a study of siplizumab effects on memory and regulatory T cells. Produced via immunoSEQ multiplex PCR; TCRdb's table is partial and in-frame only. The sample consists of approximately 100,000 clones, around 90% of them appearing once. Sample: non-Treg CD4+ T cells sorted from blood. Source of these receptors: a human donor in good health.

This rearrangement joins TRBV19 to TRBJ2-3, with TRBD2 as a possible D gene (5 bases). Germline values: CDR1 LNHDA, CDR2 SQIVND (reference sequence). V was cut by 6 bases and J by 3 bases, with 16 bases left in between. There are 15 residues in the CDR3. The CDR3 region has the DNA TGTGCCAGTAGCCCAGGTGGTGGGAGAACAGATACGCAGTATTTT. Translating gives CASSPGGGRTDTQYF.

V usage is TRBV18 and J usage is TRBJ2-3, with D maybe TRBD1 (5 bases). This CDR3 spans 18 amino acids. Germline V CDR1 and CDR2: KGHSH, LQKENI. V lost 1 base and J 0 bases, leaving 17 bases between the germline ends. CDR3 DNA sequence: TGTGCCAGCTCACCACGGCCAGGGCATTATCCTAGCACAGATACGCAGTATTTT. It encodes CASSPRPGHYPSTDTQYF.

The chain is built from TRBV19 and TRBJ1-5, with a weak D call TRBD1 (6 bases). The germline V gene encodes CDR1 LNHDA and CDR2 SQIVND (reference sequence). With 6 bases removed from V and 0 bases from J, the gap between germline ends came to 6 bases. This CDR3 is built from 13 residues. For the CDR3, the DNA is TGTGCCAGTAGGGACAGTAGCAATCAGCCCCAGCATTTT. Translated: CASRDSSNQPQHF.

The chain has TRBV2 and TRBJ2-5; 10 nucleotides align to TRBD2. With V trimmed by 7 bases and J by 5 bases, 7 bases remained unmatched. Germline CDR1 SNHLY, CDR2 FYNNEI. This CDR3 region has 14 residues. The CDR3 loop is CASKWTSGWETQYF. The CDR3 coding sequence is TGTGCCAGCAAGTGGACTAGCGGATGGGAGACCCAGTACTTC.

This sequence joins TRBV5-1 and TRBJ2-7; 7 nucleotides line up with TRBD1. The CDR3 is 15 residues long. Unmatched junction bases numbered 7, after V lost 4 bases and J lost 0 bases. Germline V lookup: CDR1 SGHRS, CDR2 YFSETQ. CDR3 residues: CASSRGDSNSYEQYF. DNA of the CDR3: TGCGCCAGCAGCCGTGGGGACAGTAACTCCTACGAGCAGTACTTC.

The rearrangement joins TRBV6-6 to TRBJ1-1; D is possibly TRBD1 (6 bases). Trimming stripped 0 bases from V and 8 bases from J, with 10 bases between. Germline loops: CDR1 MNHNY, CDR2 SVGAGI (reference sequence). This CDR3 contains 13 residues. In DNA form, the CDR3 reads TGTGCCAGCAGTTACTCCGGGACAACAGAAGCTTTCTTT. Translation gives CASSYSGTTEAFF.

In this sample, this clone turned up a few times. This chain joins TRBV5-1 and TRBJ2-2; 8 positions agree with TRBD1. The CDR3 loop spans 15 amino acids. CDR1 is SGHRS, CDR2 YFSETQ, per germline. V shed 4 bases and J 6 bases; nucleotides not matched to a gene: 8. This chain's CDR3 is CASSLGGQGAGELFF. The CDR3 coding sequence is TGCGCCAGCAGCCTCGGCGGACAGGGCGCCGGGGAGCTGTTTTTT.

The chain combines TRBV27 with TRBJ2-7; 9 bases are a match to TRBD1. With V trimmed by 3 bases and J by 5 bases, 2 bases remained unmatched. Germline CDR1 MNHEY, CDR2 SMNVEV (reference sequence). The CDR3 is made up of 13 amino acids. CDR3 nucleotides: TGTGCCAGCAGTTTTAACAGGGGGCACGAGCAGTACTTC. Translating gives CASSFNRGHEQYF.

The chain employs TRBV28 and TRBJ2-7, with 7 bases lining up with TRBD2. J was trimmed by 3 bases and V by 6 bases; bases with no gene match: 11. Germline CDR1 and CDR2: MDHEN and SYDVKM. The CDR3 is made up of 15 amino acids. The CDR3 DNA reads as TGTGCCAGCAGCCGAAGGGGAGGGGCGGTCTACGAGCAGTACTTC. Translated, it gives CASSRRGGAVYEQYF.

The V and J genes are TRBV28 and TRBJ1-2; TRBD1 is a possible D gene (6 bases). V lost 3 bases and J lost 5, with 13 bases in between. The CDR3 consists of 14 residues. Germline V gives CDR1 MDHEN, CDR2 SYDVKM. The CDR3 DNA reads as TGTGCCAGCAGTTTTGTGGACAGAGCTTATGGCTACACCTTC. Amino acids: CASSFVDRAYGYTF.

The rearrangement joins TRBV2 to TRBJ2-7; D is possibly TRBD1 (6 bases). The CDR3 is made up of 15 amino acids. Looked up from germline, CDR1 is SNHLY and CDR2 is FYNNEI. Trimming took off 4 bases at V and 1 base at J, with 14 bases between the two ends. The CDR3 nucleotides are TGTGCCAGCAGTGTGGCGACAGGCGTTTCCTACGAGCAGTACTTC. Translation: CASSVATGVSYEQYF.

The chain uses TRBV25-1 and TRBJ1-3; D is undetermined. In germline, CDR1 is MGHDK, CDR2 SYGVNS. The CDR3 is 11 residues long. The V gene lost 11 bases and the J gene lost 4 bases, with 9 bases spanning the gap. This CDR3 reads CAAAGGNTIYF. In nucleotides, the CDR3 is TGTGCCGCTGCGGGGGGAAACACCATATATTTT.

The chain has TRBV2 and TRBJ2-1, with 9 nucleotides matching TRBD2. The length of the CDR3 is 17 residues. V was clipped by 6 bases and J by 3 bases; unmatched bases: 12. Per the germline V gene, CDR1 is SNHLY and CDR2 is FYNNEI. DNA of the CDR3: TGTGCCAGCAGGACCGGGACTAGCCACCAGAGCTACAATGAGCAGTTCTTC. Protein: CASRTGTSHQSYNEQFF.

The gene calls are TRBV19 and TRBJ1-5; no reliable D call. The germline CDR1 and CDR2 sequences are LNHDA and SQIVND (reference sequence). V shed 3 bases and J shed 2 bases, with 8 bases lying between them. The CDR3 is 14 residues long. CDR3 region: CASSIDGGNQPQHF. The CDR3 nucleotides are TGTGCCAGTAGTATCGACGGGGGCAATCAGCCCCAGCATTTT.

V gene TRBV5-1 combines with J gene TRBJ2-5; 11 bases align to TRBD2. The CDR3 is 16 amino acids. The J segment lost 8 bases and the V segment lost 0 bases, leaving 9 bases of the junction unmatched. The germline V gene encodes CDR1 SGHRS and CDR2 YFSETQ. CDR3 coding DNA: TGCGCCAGCAGCTTGGGGGTAGCGGGAGGGTCTGAAACCCAGTACTTC. Protein sequence: CASSLGVAGGSETQYF. Based on the CDR3 plus reference TRBV5-1 and TRBJ2-5, the full variable domain is KAGVTQTPRYLIKTRGQQVTLSCSPISGHRSVSWYQQTPGQGLQFLFEYFSETQRNKGNFPGRFSGRQFSNSRSEMNVSTLELGDSALYLCASSLGVAGGSETQYFGPGTRLLVL.

The chain is built from TRBV5-1 and TRBJ2-1, with TRBD2 matching 8 bases. Germline V CDR1 and CDR2: SGHRS, YFSETQ. V shed 2 bases, J shed 5 bases, and the junction held 6 bases outside the gene matches. This CDR3 comprises 15 residues. CDR3 DNA sequence: TGCGCCAGCAGCTTCACTAGCGGTTTCGACAATGAGCAGTTCTTC. The encoded protein is CASSFTSGFDNEQFF. The full variable domain, its missing parts supplied by reference TRBV5-1 and TRBJ2-1, is KAGVTQTPRYLIKTRGQQVTLSCSPISGHRSVSWYQQTPGQGLQFLFEYFSETQRNKGNFPGRFSGRQFSNSRSEMNVSTLELGDSALYLCASSFTSGFDNEQFFGPGTRLTVL.

The chain joins TRBV19 to TRBJ2-7; TRBD2 matches 9 bases. Germline-derived CDR1 and CDR2 are LNHDA and SQIVND (reference sequence). V was clipped by 3 bases and J by 0 bases; unmatched bases: 0. The CDR3 covers 14 residues. The CDR3 spells CASSISGSSYEQYF. CDR3 coding DNA: TGTGCCAGTAGTATTAGCGGGAGCTCCTACGAGCAGTACTTC. Combining the CDR3 with reference TRBV19 and TRBJ2-7 gives the whole variable domain DGGITQSPKYLFRKEGQNVTLSCEQNLNHDAMYWYRQDPGQGLRLIYYSQIVNDFQKGDIAEGYSVSREKKESFPLTVTSAQKNPTAFYLCASSISGSSYEQYFGPGTRLTVT.

The V gene is TRBV7-9, the J gene TRBJ2-1, with D perhaps TRBD1 or TRBD2 (5 bases each). CDR1 is SEHNR, CDR2 FQNEAQ, per germline (reference sequence). This CDR3 is 16 amino acids long. V was cut by 1 base and J by 4 bases, with 14 bases left in between. The CDR3 loop reads CASSLEGTWGYNEQFF. DNA of the CDR3: TGTGCCAGCAGCTTAGAAGGGACGTGGGGGTACAATGAGCAGTTCTTC.